The sequence of this T cell receptor (beta chain) was determined in a study of blood T cells in healthy people across ages. The authors ran a second PCR of roughly 6 to 12 cycles using a sample-barcoded 5' primer and a J-beta primer mix. From the 5' RACE reads, TCRdb called clonotypes with MiXCR, one entry per CDR3 protein. The table has under 1 million distinct CDR3 sequences, under 55% seen once. This clonotype was sampled from a man between 60 and 75 years old in good health. The specimen was blood.

For the CDR3, the DNA is TGTGCCAGCAGTCCCCTGATAGGGGAAGGCTACACCTTC. This sequence encodes CASSPLIGEGYTF. The genes are TRBV6-5 and TRBJ1-2; possible D gene TRBD1, 5 bases. The CDR3 is made up of 13 amino acids. Germline CDR1 is MNHEY and CDR2 is SVGAGI. V gave up 5 bases and J gave up 8 bases, with 15 bases separating them.